These 15 T cell receptor beta chains originate from one sample sequenced in a study of T cells in Graves' hyperthyroidism and ophthalmopathy. Amplified regions were TCR beta CDR3 sequences from RNA transcripts. When the TCR CDR3 underwent first-round RT-PCR, the HTBI primer set was used. TCRdb re-derived calls from the multiplex PCR reads in MiXCR, one entry per CDR3 protein. The sample holds 150,000 or so distinct CDR3 sequences; over 7.5% are singletons and the top ten take roughly a fifth. The sequenced sample consisted of blood. Every receptor here comes from a woman in her late teens or twenties with Graves' hyperthyroidism that later progressed to Graves' ophthalmopathy.

At least ten counts were recorded for this clonotype. The chain couples TRBV7-2 to TRBJ1-5; D not resolved. The germline V gene has CDR1 SGHTA and CDR2 FQGNSA. The V end was cut by 0 bases, the J end by 9 bases, with 15 bases between. This CDR3 comprises 15 residues. The CDR3 nucleotides are TGTGCCAGCAGCTTAGCGGGAACTGGACTTAGGCCCCAGCATTTT. As protein: CASSLAGTGLRPQHF.

This clonotype was seen at least ten times. The V gene is TRBV7-9, the J gene TRBJ1-3; D gene ambiguous. CDR3 length equals 12 residues. Between the trimmed V and J ends, which lost 3 bases and 6 bases, there was a span of 6 bases. Germline CDR1 SEHNR, CDR2 FQNEAQ (reference sequence). CDR3 bases: TGTGCCAGCAGCTTTTCGGAAAACACCATATATTTT. Its translation is CASSFSENTIYF.

This clonotype came up a few times. Sequence at one end of the junction differs from germline and may be a read error. The chain couples TRBV18 to TRBJ2-3; a possible D gene is TRBD2 (5 bases). Germline CDR1 KGHSH, CDR2 LQKENI. The CDR3 totals 14 residues. CDR3 in DNA: TGTGCCAGCTCGCCACTAGGTGGCACAGATACGCAGTATTTT. Residues: CASSPLGGTDTQYF.

The chain has TRBV25-1 and TRBJ2-2; no firm D call. The CDR3 has 15 amino acids. Germline loops: CDR1 MGHDK, CDR2 SYGVNS. With 6 bases removed from V and 1 base from J, the gap between germline ends came to 12 bases. The CDR3 spells CASSEGAGNTGELFF. Written as DNA, the CDR3 is TGTGCCAGCAGCGAAGGAGCAGGGAACACCGGGGAGCTGTTTTTT. Full variable domain (rest looked up from reference TRBV25-1 and TRBJ2-2): EADIYQTPRYLVIGTGKKITLECSQTMGHDKMYWYQQDPGMELHLIHYSYGVNSTEKGDLSSESTVSRIRTEHFPLTLESARPSHTSQYLCASSEGAGNTGELFFGEGSRLTVL.

This clonotype has at least ten counts. The J gene is TRBJ1-3, the V gene TRBV5-1, with TRBD1 matching 8 bases. The CDR3 totals 16 residues. Looked up from germline, CDR1 is SGHRS and CDR2 is YFSETQ. V trimming: 4 bases; J trimming: 0 bases; junction bases outside the gene matches: 6. The CDR3 loop reads CASSLYTGGSGNTIYF. The CDR3 coding sequence is TGCGCCAGCAGCCTATACACAGGGGGCTCTGGAAACACCATATATTTT.

The chain recombines TRBV6-5 with TRBJ1-3; D ambiguous. V was pared by 0 bases and J by 0 bases, with 6 bases between. Germline values: CDR1 MNHEY, CDR2 SVGAGI. The CDR3 spans 15 residues. The CDR3 spells CASSYSRHSGNTIYF. CDR3 DNA: TGTGCCAGCAGTTACTCGCGACACTCTGGAAACACCATATATTTT.

The rearrangement uses TRBV19 and TRBJ2-3; D is unresolved. The germline gives CDR1 LNHDA, CDR2 SQIVND (reference sequence). The CDR3 contains 10 residues. Trimming removed 10 bases at V and 5 bases at J, with 7 bases between. The CDR3 is CATYLDTQYF. The CDR3, as DNA: TGTGCCACTTACTTAGATACGCAGTATTTT.

This clonotype was counted at least ten times. The chain employs TRBV11-2 and TRBJ2-1, with D perhaps matching TRBD1 or TRBD2 (5 bases each). Germline CDR1 SGHAT, CDR2 FQNNGV. The length of the CDR3 is 15 residues. V was shortened by 5 bases and J by 5 bases, with 16 bases between the two germline ends. The CDR3 reads CASSLIGELNNEQFF. The CDR3 DNA reads TGTGCCAGCAGCCTCATAGGGGAGTTAAACAATGAGCAGTTCTTC.

This clonotype was counted between two and nine times. The chain couples TRBV10-2 to TRBJ2-1; 8 bases are a match to TRBD2. Germline assignment: CDR1 WSHSY and CDR2 SAAADI. Trimming took 4 bases from V and 4 from J; bases not matched to a gene: 6. There are 15 residues in the CDR3. This chain's CDR3 is CASSALAALYNEQFF. DNA for the CDR3: TGCGCCAGCAGTGCACTAGCGGCACTTTACAATGAGCAGTTCTTC.

This clonotype was seen at least ten times. The chain joins TRBV5-1 to TRBJ2-7; tentatively, D is TRBD2 (6 bases). Looked up from germline, CDR1 is SGHRS and CDR2 is YFSETQ. V was clipped by 2 bases and J by 6 bases, with 15 bases between them. This CDR3 has 14 amino acids. CDR3 in amino acids: CASSFGQGLFEQYF. CDR3 sequence (DNA): TGCGCCAGCAGCTTCGGCCAGGGACTGTTCGAGCAGTACTTC.

This clonotype was seen a handful of times. The V gene is TRBV5-1, the J gene TRBJ2-3; 11 nucleotides align to TRBD2. The CDR3 sequence is 15 residues long. The V segment lost 0 bases and the J segment 4 bases; nucleotides outside the gene matches: 1. CDR1 SGHRS and CDR2 YFSETQ come from the germline V gene. The DNA of the CDR3 is TGCGCCAGCAGCTTGGGGACTAGCGGGCCAGATACGCAGTATTTT. Translating it yields CASSLGTSGPDTQYF.

In its sample, this clonotype was seen many times. The J gene is TRBJ1-5, the V gene TRBV19, with D maybe TRBD1 (6 bases). The CDR3 spans 13 residues. From germline, CDR1 is LNHDA and CDR2 SQIVND (reference sequence). V lost 6 bases to trimming and J lost 8 bases, with 14 bases between them. The CDR3 region is CASRDSWGEPQHF. CDR3 coding DNA: TGTGCCAGTAGGGACAGCTGGGGGGAGCCCCAGCATTTT.

This clonotype was counted many times. The chain combines TRBV4-1 with TRBJ2-7; weak D call: TRBD1 (5 bases). V shed 1 base and J shed 4 bases, with 14 bases lying between them. This CDR3 region has 15 residues. Germline V gene sequence: CDR1 MGHRA, CDR2 YSYEKL. This chain's CDR3 is CASSQGAGLGYEQYF. The CDR3 region has the DNA TGCGCCAGCAGCCAAGGCGCAGGGCTGGGGTACGAGCAGTACTTC.

The sample holds many counts of this clonotype. V usage is TRBV19 and J usage is TRBJ1-1; TRBD1 aligns across 7 bases. Germline CDR1 is LNHDA and CDR2 is SQIVND (reference sequence). The V gene end was trimmed by 3 bases and the J gene end by 1 base; junction bases not matched to a gene: 8. The CDR3 loop spans 16 amino acids. The CDR3 sequence is CASSMRIGTANTEAFF. In DNA, the CDR3 is TGTGCCAGTAGTATGCGTATTGGGACAGCGAACACTGAAGCTTTCTTT.

This clonotype was seen repeatedly, ten times or more. V gene TRBV19 combines with J gene TRBJ1-1, with unresolved D. Germline lookup yields CDR1 LNHDA and CDR2 SQIVND (reference sequence). The CDR3 is made up of 13 amino acids. V dropped 0 bases and J dropped 3 bases, with 5 bases sitting between them. CDR3 DNA: TGTGCCAGTAGTATAGAAGAGGACACTGAAGCTTTCTTT. Amino acids: CASSIEEDTEAFF.